A single sample gave rise to the 18 T cell receptor beta chains below, sequenced in a study of cytomegalovirus exposure and HLA in healthy donors. It was with 60 Vbeta and 13 Jbeta primers that the PCR ran. Produced via immunoSEQ multiplex PCR; TCRdb's table is partial and in-frame only. The sample has about 190,000 clones, over 70% seen once; the top ten hold less than 4%. Sequences were obtained from PBMCs. The receptors shown here come from a woman under 40 in good health and CMV-seropositive.

The V and J genes are TRBV21-1 and TRBJ2-1; TRBD2, the table's D call, was not compared with the DNA. TRBV21-1 is deemed a pseudogene. The CDR3 extends over 18 amino acids. The chain's CDR3 is CASSKAKRLAGGRNEQFF. The CDR3, as DNA: TGTGCCAGCAGCAAAGCGAAGAGACTAGCGGGAGGCCGCAATGAGCAGTTCTTC.

The chain is built from TRBV5-8 and TRBJ1-4; 7 bases agree with TRBD1. Trimming took 0 bases from V and 5 from J; bases not matched to a gene: 4. The CDR3 is made up of 15 amino acids. CDR1 is SGHTS, CDR2 YDEGEE, per germline. The CDR3: CASSLGRGRNEKLFF. The CDR3 DNA sequence: TGTGCCAGCAGCTTGGGAAGGGGGCGCAATGAAAAACTGTTTTTT.

The CDR3 here is CASSPGGTEAFF. The CDR3 DNA reads as TGCGCCAGCAGCCCCGGGGGGACTGAAGCTTTCTTT. This chain joins TRBV4-1 and TRBJ1-1, with a weak D call TRBD1 (5 bases). The CDR3 sequence is 12 residues long. Germline loops: CDR1 MGHRA, CDR2 YSYEKL. Trimming removed 4 bases from V and 5 bases from J, with 8 bases in between.

This clone was recorded once. The CDR3 loop reads CASSSGTRSGGEQYF. The CDR3 DNA reads as TGTGCCAGCAGTTCCGGGACCCGGTCTGGGGGCGAGCAGTACTTC. This chain links TRBV28 with TRBJ2-5; D may be TRBD1 or TRBD2 (5 bases each). The better agreement between TRBJ2-7 and the DNA end casts doubt on the J call. The CDR3 has 15 amino acids. Germline CDR1 is MDHEN and CDR2 is SYDVKM.

The chain's CDR3 is CASRITRDTGELFF. The CDR3, as DNA: TGTGCCAGCAGGATCACCAGGGACACCGGGGAGCTGTTTTTT. This chain uses TRBV6-5 with TRBJ2-2; weak D call: TRBD1 (5 bases). There are 14 residues in the CDR3. V dropped 6 bases and J dropped 3 bases, with 11 bases sitting between them. Germline V lookup: CDR1 MNHEY, CDR2 SVGAGI.

The genes are TRBV27 and TRBJ2-3, with 12 positions matching TRBD2. The CDR3 spans 15 residues. V shed 5 bases and J 4 bases; nucleotides not matched to a gene: 4. Germline V lookup: CDR1 MNHEY, CDR2 SMNVEV (reference sequence). The DNA of the CDR3 is TGTGCCAGCAGTGGGCTAGCGGGAGGGCCAGATACGCAGTATTTT. Its protein product is CASSGLAGGPDTQYF.

The gene calls are TRBV5-6 and TRBJ2-1; the D gene is possibly TRBD2 (6 bases). This CDR3 is 15 amino acids long. Germline V gene data show CDR1 as SGHDT and CDR2 as YYEEEE. The V end lost 2 bases, the J end lost 5 bases, and 14 bases lay between the germline ends. The CDR3 region is CASSFDSGKNNEQFF. The DNA for the CDR3 is TGTGCCAGCAGCTTCGATAGCGGCAAGAACAATGAGCAGTTCTTC.

This clone was seen only once. The DNA for the CDR3 is TGTGCCAGTATACAGGGGGGCAATCAGCCCCAGCATTTT. It specifies CASIQGGNQPQHF. This chain links TRBV19 with TRBJ1-5; 8 bases map to TRBD1. Germline V gene lookup returns CDR1 LNHDA and CDR2 SQIVND (reference sequence). V shed 7 bases, J shed 2 bases, and the junction held 1 base outside the gene matches. CDR3 length: 13 residues.

The genes are TRBV19 and TRBJ1-5; D unresolved. CDR3 length: 13 amino acids. The V gene lost 5 bases and the J gene lost 11 bases, with 16 bases spanning the gap. Germline V gene lookup returns CDR1 LNHDA and CDR2 SQIVND (reference sequence). CDR3 residues: CASSEGTPAAQHF. Written as DNA, the CDR3 is TGTGCCAGTAGTGAAGGAACCCCCGCGGCCCAGCATTTT.

The chain employs TRBV10-2 and TRBJ1-2; TRBD1 is a possible D gene (5 bases). Germline values: CDR1 WSHSY, CDR2 SAAADI. The CDR3 has 12 amino acids. Between the trimmed V and J ends, which lost 7 bases and 1 base, there was a span of 7 bases. The chain's CDR3 is CASKGNNYGYTF. The DNA of the CDR3 is TGCGCCAGCAAGGGGAATAACTATGGCTACACCTTC.

The chain links TRBV11-1 to TRBJ2-1; 7 positions match TRBD2. Germline values: CDR1 SGHAT, CDR2 FQDESV (reference sequence). Losses at the gene ends were 1 base for V and 4 bases for J; bases not matched to a gene: 7. The CDR3 covers 16 residues. The CDR3 here is CASSLGVSGYYNEQFF. The CDR3 bases are TGTGCCAGCAGCTTAGGTGTTAGCGGGTATTACAATGAGCAGTTCTTC.

The V and J genes are TRBV6-1 and TRBJ1-5; D not resolved. The CDR3 has 14 residues. Germline CDR1 is MNHNS and CDR2 is SASEGT. V lost 2 bases, J lost 6 bases, and 11 bases lay in between. CDR3 protein: CASSENEGGQPQHF. The CDR3 nucleotides read TGTGCCAGCAGTGAAAACGAGGGCGGTCAGCCCCAGCATTTT.

This sequence joins TRBV11-2 and TRBJ2-7; 7 bases are a match to TRBD1. This CDR3 contains 15 residues. Germline assignment: CDR1 SGHAT and CDR2 FQNNGV. J lost 3 bases, V lost 4 bases, and 9 bases had no gene match. The CDR3 sequence: CASSSYRDRYYEQYF. In nucleotides, the CDR3 is TGTGCCAGCAGCTCCTACCGGGACAGATACTACGAGCAGTACTTC.

This clone has just one count. The V call is TRBV28, the J call TRBJ2-7; D remains unclear. Trimming left V 4 bases short and J 0 bases short, with 7 bases between. The CDR3 length is 13 residues. Germline-derived CDR1 and CDR2 are MDHEN and SYDVKM. CDR3 sequence reads: CASSSKNSYEQYF. CDR3 bases: TGTGCCAGCAGTTCAAAAAACTCCTACGAGCAGTACTTC. Using reference TRBV28 and TRBJ2-7 for the parts outside the CDR3, the full variable domain is DVKVTQSSRYLVKRTGEKVFLECVQDMDHENMFWYRQDPGLGLRLIYFSYDVKMKEKGDIPEGYSVSREKKERFSLILESASTNQTSMYLCASSSKNSYEQYFGPGTRLTVT.

This chain joins TRBV18 and TRBJ1-1; 7 bases map to TRBD1. Per germline, CDR1 KGHSH and CDR2 LQKENI. The V gene end was trimmed by 3 bases and the J gene end by 1 base; junction bases not matched to a gene: 8. The CDR3 covers 16 residues. The CDR3 loop is CASSPKLGQSNTEAFF. Here the CDR3 DNA reads TGTGCCAGCTCACCTAAGCTGGGACAGTCGAACACTGAAGCTTTCTTT.

V usage is TRBV2 and J usage is TRBJ1-5; 8 bases line up with TRBD1. Germline V gene lookup returns CDR1 SNHLY and CDR2 FYNNEI. V lost 7 bases, J lost 10 bases, and 9 bases stayed unmatched. This CDR3 is 13 amino acids long. CDR3 DNA sequence: TGTGCCAGCACCGGACAGGGAGGTCAACCCCAGCATTTT. Translation: CASTGQGGQPQHF.

This chain joins TRBV27 and TRBJ2-2; a possible D gene is TRBD2 (6 bases). There are 15 residues in the CDR3. Germline assignment: CDR1 MNHEY and CDR2 SMNVEV (reference sequence). The germline V and J ends were trimmed by 5 bases and 4 bases, with 14 bases remaining between them. CDR3 in DNA: TGTGCCAGCAGTGGCGGACTACCCATCACCGGGGAGCTGTTTTTT. Protein product: CASSGGLPITGELFF.

The CDR3 DNA is TGCGCCACAGGCCTCACCGGGGAGCTGTTTTTT. Protein product: CATGLTGELFF. The rearrangement uses TRBV5-1 and TRBJ2-2; D is ambiguous. Germline V gene sequence: CDR1 SGHRS, CDR2 YFSETQ. The length of the CDR3 is 11 residues. Trimming shortened V by 9 bases and J by 4 bases, and 7 bases separated the two germline ends.